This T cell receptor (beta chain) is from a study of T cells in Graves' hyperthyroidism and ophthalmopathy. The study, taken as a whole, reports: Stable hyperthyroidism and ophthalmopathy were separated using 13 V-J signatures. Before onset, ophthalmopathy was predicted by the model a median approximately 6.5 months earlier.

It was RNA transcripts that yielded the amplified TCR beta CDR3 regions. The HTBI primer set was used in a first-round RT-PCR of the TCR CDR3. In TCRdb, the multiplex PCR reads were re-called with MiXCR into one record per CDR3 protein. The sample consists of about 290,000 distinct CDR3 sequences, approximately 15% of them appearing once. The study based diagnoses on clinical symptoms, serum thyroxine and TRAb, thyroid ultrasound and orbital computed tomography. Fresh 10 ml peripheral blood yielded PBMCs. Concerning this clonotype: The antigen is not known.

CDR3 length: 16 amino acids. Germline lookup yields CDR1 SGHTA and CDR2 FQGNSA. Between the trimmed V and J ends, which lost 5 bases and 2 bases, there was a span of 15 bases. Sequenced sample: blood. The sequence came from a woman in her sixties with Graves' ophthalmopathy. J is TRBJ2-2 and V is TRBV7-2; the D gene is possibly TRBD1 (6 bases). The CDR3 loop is CASSPRWGLNTGELFF. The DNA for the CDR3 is TGTGCCAGCAGCCCCCGGTGGGGGCTCAACACCGGGGAGCTGTTTTTT.